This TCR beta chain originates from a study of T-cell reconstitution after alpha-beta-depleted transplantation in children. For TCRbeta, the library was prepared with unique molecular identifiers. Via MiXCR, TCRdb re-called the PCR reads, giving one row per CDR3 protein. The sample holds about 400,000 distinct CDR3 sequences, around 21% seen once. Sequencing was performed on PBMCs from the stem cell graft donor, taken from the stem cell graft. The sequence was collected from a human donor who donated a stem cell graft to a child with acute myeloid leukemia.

The CDR3 loop is CASSFGVADRETQYF. In nucleotides, the CDR3 is TGTGCCAGCAGCTTCGGGGTTGCTGATCGGGAGACCCAGTACTTC. This chain connects TRBV7-9 to TRBJ2-5, with D tentatively TRBD2 (5 bases). Germline V CDR1 and CDR2: SEHNR, FQNEAQ (reference sequence). This CDR3 has 15 amino acids. The ends were cut back, 3 bases at V and 5 bases at J, with 16 bases in the middle.